Each of the 8 T cell receptor beta chains below was sequenced from the same sample in a study of CD8 T cells in ankylosing spondylitis. The study's findings and limits: Characteristic of ankylosing spondylitis blood, it appeared, was a TCR beta motif comprising roughly eight highly homologous variants.

TCRdb passed the 5' RACE reads through MiXCR, listing each CDR3 protein once. The sample lists 400,000 to 450,000 distinct CDR3 sequences, over 15% occurring once. Their recognized antigens are unknown. Sequenced: blood, either unsorted or a sorted T cell fraction (not recorded which). Receptors originate from a male donor with ankylosing spondylitis.

This clonotype was picked up a small number of times. The V gene is TRBV28, the J gene TRBJ2-6, with 10 bases lining up with TRBD1. The junction had 8 bases not matched to a gene; V was cut back by 8 bases and J by 4 bases. The length of the CDR3 is 16 residues. Germline assignment: CDR1 MDHEN and CDR2 SYDVKM. CDR3 in amino acids: CASSGTGASGANVLTF. The CDR3 nucleotides read TGTGCCAGCTCAGGGACAGGGGCTTCAGGGGCCAACGTCCTGACTTTC. Combining the CDR3 with reference TRBV28 and TRBJ2-6 gives the whole variable domain DVKVTQSSRYLVKRTGEKVFLECVQDMDHENMFWYRQDPGLGLRLIYFSYDVKMKEKGDIPEGYSVSREKKERFSLILESASTNQTSMYLCASSGTGASGANVLTFGAGSRLTVL.

CDR3 in DNA: TGTGCCAGCTCACCAACTACGAGGTCTGGAAACACCATATATTTT. Translated: CASSPTTRSGNTIYF. This chain links TRBV18 with TRBJ1-3; D gene ambiguous. V shed 2 bases and J shed 1 base, with 9 bases lying between them. There are 15 residues in the CDR3. Germline loops: CDR1 KGHSH, CDR2 LQKENI.

DNA for the CDR3: TGTGCCAGCAGTTGGCCGGGGAGCTCCTACAATGAGCAGTTCTTC. Amino acid sequence: CASSWPGSSYNEQFF. The chain is built from TRBV6-5 and TRBJ2-1; TRBD2 is a possible D gene (5 bases). With 4 bases removed from V and 0 bases from J, the gap between germline ends came to 10 bases. The CDR3 consists of 15 residues. Germline-derived CDR1 and CDR2 are MNHEY and SVGAGI.

This clonotype was counted between two and nine times. The CDR3 protein is CAISESGGEQPQHF. The CDR3 nucleotides are TGTGCCATCAGTGAGTCGGGGGGTGAACAGCCCCAGCATTTT. This chain links TRBV10-3 with TRBJ1-5; possible D gene TRBD1, 5 bases. Per the germline V gene, CDR1 is ENHRY and CDR2 is SYGVKD. The CDR3 spans 14 residues. V lost 0 bases and J 7 bases, leaving 10 bases between the germline ends.

This clonotype was recorded a few times. V gene TRBV5-1 combines with J gene TRBJ1-3, with a possible D match to TRBD1 (6 bases). This CDR3 has 15 residues. With 3 bases removed from V and 0 bases from J, the gap between germline ends came to 10 bases. CDR1 and CDR2 from the germline V gene are SGHRS and YFSETQ. CDR3 DNA sequence: TGCGCCAGCAGCTCGACAGGAACCTCTGGAAACACCATATATTTT. It yields the protein CASSSTGTSGNTIYF.

The rearrangement links TRBV7-2 to TRBJ1-6; D uncertain. CDR1 SGHTA and CDR2 FQGNSA come from the germline V gene. CDR3 length equals 16 residues. The V gene lost 1 base and the J gene lost 1 base, with 8 bases spanning the gap. CDR3 in amino acids: CASSLGGWSYNSPLHF. CDR3 DNA sequence: TGTGCCAGCAGCTTAGGGGGATGGTCCTATAATTCACCCCTCCACTTT.

This rearrangement joins TRBV28 to TRBJ1-2; D is perhaps TRBD1 (6 bases). This CDR3 is built from 14 residues. Trimming took off 5 bases at V and 4 bases at J, with 14 bases between the two ends. Germline V CDR1 and CDR2: MDHEN, SYDVKM. CDR3 sequence: CASSPPQGIYGYTF. The CDR3 nucleotides read TGTGCCAGCAGTCCCCCTCAGGGGATCTATGGCTACACCTTC.

This clonotype was picked up a small number of times. The chain has TRBV6-1 and TRBJ2-2; TRBD1 matches at 9 bases. With V trimmed by 6 bases and J by 8 bases, 7 bases remained unmatched. From germline, CDR1 is MNHNS and CDR2 SASEGT. The CDR3 contains 14 residues. This chain's CDR3 is CASRGTGSAGELFF. CDR3 bases: TGTGCCAGCAGAGGGACAGGGTCTGCGGGGGAGCTGTTTTTT.